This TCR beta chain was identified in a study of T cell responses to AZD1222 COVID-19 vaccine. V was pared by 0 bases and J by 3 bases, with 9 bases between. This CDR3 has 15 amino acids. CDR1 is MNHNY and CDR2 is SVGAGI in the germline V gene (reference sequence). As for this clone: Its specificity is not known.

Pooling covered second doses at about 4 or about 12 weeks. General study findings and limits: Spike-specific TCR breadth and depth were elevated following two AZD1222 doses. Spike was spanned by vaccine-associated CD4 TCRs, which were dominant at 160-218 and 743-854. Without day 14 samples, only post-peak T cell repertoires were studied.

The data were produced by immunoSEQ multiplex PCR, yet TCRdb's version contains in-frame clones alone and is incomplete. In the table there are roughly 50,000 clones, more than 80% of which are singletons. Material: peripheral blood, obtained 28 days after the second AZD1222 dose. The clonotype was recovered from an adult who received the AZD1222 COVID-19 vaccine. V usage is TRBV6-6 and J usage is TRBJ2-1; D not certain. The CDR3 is CASSYSTGNYNEQFF. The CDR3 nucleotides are TGTGCCAGCAGTTACTCAACCGGAAACTACAATGAGCAGTTCTTC.